A single sample gave rise to the 6 T cell receptor beta chains below, sequenced in a study of identical twins. TCRdb re-called the 5' RACE reads through MiXCR, storing one row per CDR3 protein. The sample shows fewer than 450,000 distinct CDR3 sequences, 9% of them seen only once. Sequences were obtained from naive T cells sorted from blood. These TCRs come from a woman aged 45 to 65 in good health.

This clonotype was observed a single time. As DNA, the CDR3 is TGTGCCAGCAGCCCCCAGCGGGAGGAAAATACGCAGTATTTT. Amino acid sequence: CASSPQREENTQYF. The V and J genes are TRBV3-1 and TRBJ2-3, with 9 positions matching TRBD2. V lost 4 bases and J lost 7; bases outside the gene matches: 6. Germline assignment: CDR1 LGHDT and CDR2 YNNKEL (reference sequence). The CDR3 has 14 residues.

This clonotype was seen many times. The chain employs TRBV25-1 and TRBJ2-1, with unresolved D. CDR3 length equals 15 residues. Germline V gene sequence: CDR1 MGHDK, CDR2 SYGVNS. Trimming stripped 5 bases from V and 0 bases from J, with 11 bases between. This CDR3 reads CASSPVVRSYNEQFF. DNA of the CDR3: TGTGCCAGCAGTCCAGTCGTCCGCTCCTACAATGAGCAGTTCTTC. The full variable domain, in which reference TRBV25-1 and TRBJ2-1 provide the parts outside the CDR3, is EADIYQTPRYLVIGTGKKITLECSQTMGHDKMYWYQQDPGMELHLIHYSYGVNSTEKGDLSSESTVSRIRTEHFPLTLESARPSHTSQYLCASSPVVRSYNEQFFGPGTRLTVL.

This chain uses TRBV4-1 with TRBJ1-4, with unresolved D. The length of the CDR3 is 16 residues. Germline CDR1 reads MGHRA; CDR2 reads YSYEKL. V shed 1 base and J shed 0 bases, with 9 bases lying between them. The CDR3 protein is CASSQVGETTNEKLFF. For the CDR3, the DNA is TGCGCCAGCAGCCAAGTCGGGGAGACAACTAATGAAAAACTGTTTTTT.

The V gene is TRBV19, the J gene TRBJ2-1; D might be TRBD2 (6 bases). Trimming pared 5 bases from V and 4 bases from J, leaving 15 bases between. Germline CDR1 LNHDA, CDR2 SQIVND (reference sequence). This CDR3 is 15 amino acids long. CDR3 nucleotides: TGTGCCAGTAGTGCTCCAGGGAGGCGATACAATGAGCAGTTCTTC. Translated: CASSAPGRRYNEQFF. The entire variable domain, with the rest obtained from reference TRBV19 and TRBJ2-1, is as follows: DGGITQSPKYLFRKEGQNVTLSCEQNLNHDAMYWYRQDPGQGLRLIYYSQIVNDFQKGDIAEGYSVSREKKESFPLTVTSAQKNPTAFYLCASSAPGRRYNEQFFGPGTRLTVL.

The chain uses TRBV14 and TRBJ2-3, with D possibly being TRBD1 (6 bases). The CDR3 sequence is 14 residues long. The V end was cut by 4 bases, the J end by 6 bases, with 14 bases between. The germline gives CDR1 SGHDN, CDR2 FVKESK. The CDR3 bases are TGTGCCAGCAGCCGAAGGACAGCGAAGGATACGCAGTATTTT. Its protein product is CASSRRTAKDTQYF.

Ten or more counts support this clonotype. The V call is TRBV27, the J call TRBJ2-1, with D perhaps being TRBD1 or TRBD2 (5 bases each). Germline V gene data show CDR1 as MNHEY and CDR2 as SMNVEV (reference sequence). The CDR3 extends over 15 amino acids. Deletions cut 2 bases from V and 0 bases from J, with 8 bases between. In DNA form, the CDR3 reads TGTGCCAGCAGTTTAGATGGGGGCTCCTACAATGAGCAGTTCTTC. This codes for CASSLDGGSYNEQFF.